The 30 T cell receptor beta chains reported below all come from one sample, sequenced in a study of blood T cell repertoires in COVID-19. TCRdb keeps only in-frame clones here, not all; method: immunoSEQ multiplex PCR. The profile shows about 69,000 clones, 70% to 85% of them singletons. The specimen sequenced was peripheral blood. Receptors originate from a man between 45 and 60 years old with COVID-19, enrolled during active disease.

This rearrangement joins TRBV27 to TRBJ1-1; 11 bases fit TRBD1. V dropped 2 bases and J dropped 6; count of bases not matched to a gene: 2. The CDR3 is made up of 14 amino acids. The V gene's germline CDR1 is MNHEY and CDR2 SMNVEV (reference sequence). CDR3 DNA: TGTGCCAGCAGTTTAGGGACAGGGGGGCCTGAAGCTTTCTTT. Its protein is CASSLGTGGPEAFF.

The chain has TRBV7-9 and TRBJ2-7, with TRBD1 matching over 7 bases. Germline lookup yields CDR1 SEHNR and CDR2 FQNEAQ (reference sequence). CDR3 length equals 15 residues. V lost 2 bases and J lost 1; bases outside the gene matches: 5. CDR3 loop: CASSLLPGQSYEQYF. CDR3 nucleotides: TGTGCCAGCAGCTTACTTCCGGGACAGTCCTACGAGCAGTACTTC.

The CDR3 DNA is TGCGCCAGCAGTGATAGAGCAGGGCCTCAAGAGACCCAGTACTTC. It translates to CASSDRAGPQETQYF. The J gene is TRBJ2-5, the V gene TRBV10-2; TRBD1 is a possible D gene (5 bases). The CDR3 has 15 residues. V was trimmed by 3 bases and J by 2 bases, leaving 13 bases between them. Germline-derived CDR1 and CDR2 are WSHSY and SAAADI.

The chain has TRBV3-1 (or the pseudogene TRBV3-2) and TRBJ2-7, with 8 bases identical to TRBD1. The V and J ends lost 6 bases and 5 bases, in that order; junction bases with no gene match: 9. Germline CDR1 reads LGHDT; CDR2 reads YNNKEL (reference sequence). The CDR3 is made up of 14 amino acids. CDR3 sequence: CASRVHQGAHEQYF. Here the CDR3 DNA reads TGTGCCAGCAGAGTACACCAGGGGGCCCACGAGCAGTACTTC.

This clone was seen a few times. This chain connects TRBV4-1 to TRBJ2-5; TRBD2 matches 11 bases. The CDR3 runs to 17 residues. Trimming removed 4 bases from V and 0 bases from J; junction bases left unmatched: 7. CDR1 is MGHRA and CDR2 is YSYEKL in the germline V gene. CDR3 nucleotide sequence: TGCGCCAGCAGCCCATCTTGGGGACTAGCGGACCAAGAGACCCAGTACTTC. This gives the protein CASSPSWGLADQETQYF.

This clone was recorded only once. This rearrangement joins TRBV7-3 to TRBJ1-1; D is ambiguous. Trimming left V 5 bases short and J 3 bases short, with 13 bases between. CDR3 length equals 14 residues. Germline lookup yields CDR1 SGHTA and CDR2 FQGTGA. CDR3: CASSQNPRDTEAFF. The CDR3 bases are TGTGCCAGCAGCCAGAACCCCCGGGACACTGAAGCTTTCTTT. Full variable domain (outside the CDR3, taken from reference TRBV7-3 and TRBJ1-1): GAGVSQTPSNKVTEKGKYVELRCDPISGHTALYWYRQSLGQGPEFLIYFQGTGAADDSGLPNDRFFAVRPEGSVSTLKIQRTERGDSAVYLCASSQNPRDTEAFFGQGTRLTVV.

The chain carries TRBV4-3 and TRBJ1-4, with D maybe TRBD1 (5 bases). From germline, CDR1 is LGHNA and CDR2 YSLEER. V lost 1 base and J lost 2, with 14 bases in between. The CDR3 length is 17 residues. The DNA of the CDR3 is TGCGCCAGCAGCCAAGCAACGGGGGGACGGACTAATGAAAAACTGTTTTTT. Amino acids: CASSQATGGRTNEKLFF.

The chain carries TRBV3-1 (or the pseudogene TRBV3-2) and TRBJ1-6, with D perhaps TRBD1 (6 bases). The CDR3 has 12 amino acids. V lost 8 bases to trimming and J lost 13 bases, with 15 bases between them. Germline CDR1 is LGHDT and CDR2 is YNNKEL (reference sequence). For the CDR3, the DNA is TGTGCCAGCCGAGCAGGGCAGGGGCCCCTCCACTTT. Residues: CASRAGQGPLHF.

This chain links TRBV27 with TRBJ1-4, with TRBD1 as a possible D gene (6 bases). The V gene lost 6 bases and the J gene lost 11 bases, with 10 bases spanning the gap. Germline loops: CDR1 MNHEY, CDR2 SMNVEV (reference sequence). CDR3 length: 11 amino acids. CDR3 loop: CASRHRDKLFF. CDR3 in DNA: TGTGCCAGCAGGCACAGGGATAAACTGTTTTTT.

The J gene is TRBJ1-6, the V gene TRBV6-5; the D gene is possibly TRBD1 (5 bases). The germline V gene has CDR1 MNHEY and CDR2 SVGAGI. Between the trimmed V and J ends, which lost 4 bases and 3 bases, there was a span of 10 bases. This CDR3 is 15 amino acids long. The CDR3 nucleotides are TGTGCCAGCAGTTCCTCGGGGGGCTATAATTCACCCCTCCACTTT. Residues: CASSSSGGYNSPLHF.

V and J are TRBV5-1 and TRBJ2-3; TRBD2 matches 14 bases. This CDR3 has 16 residues. Germline V gene sequence: CDR1 SGHRS, CDR2 YFSETQ. V dropped 4 bases and J dropped 2; count of bases not matched to a gene: 3. CDR3: CASSTGLAGVTDTQYF. The CDR3 DNA follows: TGCGCCAGCAGCACGGGACTAGCGGGGGTCACAGATACGCAGTATTTT.

The rearrangement joins TRBV12-3 or TRBV12-4 to TRBJ1-2, with 9 bases matching TRBD1. The ends lost 3 bases at V and 8 bases at J; junction bases unmatched: 4. The CDR3 covers 13 residues. CDR3 amino acids: CASSFGTGRGYTF. The DNA for the CDR3 is TGTGCCAGCAGTTTCGGGACAGGGAGAGGCTACACCTTC.

The genes are TRBV2 and TRBJ2-2, with a tentative D call TRBD1 (5 bases). The CDR3 runs to 14 residues. V shed 2 bases and J shed 6 bases, with 10 bases lying between them. Per germline, CDR1 SNHLY and CDR2 FYNNEI. CDR3 region: CASSETGSAGELFF. The CDR3 DNA reads as TGTGCCAGCAGTGAAACAGGATCGGCCGGGGAGCTGTTTTTT.

This clone was detected a few times. The chain carries TRBV9 and TRBJ2-2, with 9 nucleotides matching TRBD2. Germline CDR1 reads SGDLS; CDR2 reads YYNGEE. V lost 0 bases and J lost 4; bases outside the gene matches: 4. The CDR3 runs to 16 residues. The CDR3 sequence: CASSVASSGVTGELFF. The CDR3 DNA sequence: TGTGCCAGCAGCGTAGCGTCTAGCGGGGTCACCGGGGAGCTGTTTTTT.

The chain joins TRBV2 to TRBJ2-1; 10 positions agree with TRBD1. Trimming removed 1 base from V and 12 bases from J; junction bases left unmatched: 3. Germline CDR1 SNHLY, CDR2 FYNNEI. There are 13 residues in the CDR3. The CDR3 sequence is CASSEGDRGPQFF. The DNA for the CDR3 is TGTGCCAGCAGTGAAGGGGACAGGGGACCGCAGTTCTTC.

This chain links TRBV3-1 (or the pseudogene TRBV3-2) with TRBJ1-2; 12 nucleotides match TRBD1. From germline, CDR1 is LGHDT and CDR2 YNNKEL (reference sequence). Trimming removed 4 bases from V and 7 bases from J; junction bases left unmatched: 7. This CDR3 comprises 15 residues. This CDR3 is CASSLGTGGDGGYTF. The CDR3 region has the DNA TGTGCCAGCAGCCTAGGGACAGGGGGCGACGGTGGCTACACCTTC.

This clone occurred a few times. J is TRBJ1-4 and V is TRBV5-4, with TRBD1 identical over 7 bases. The CDR3 length is 15 residues. Germline V gene data show CDR1 as SGHNT and CDR2 as YYREEE (reference sequence). V lost 4 bases, J lost 5 bases, and 8 bases stayed unmatched. The CDR3: CASSVPGQLNEKLFF. The CDR3, as DNA: TGTGCCAGCAGCGTACCGGGACAGCTCAATGAAAAACTGTTTTTT.

This chain uses TRBV12-5 with TRBJ2-1, with a tentative D call TRBD2 (6 bases). Trimming removed 0 bases at V and 0 bases at J, with 15 bases between. The CDR3 is 18 residues long. The germline CDR1 and CDR2 sequences are LGHNT and FRNRAP. CDR3 sequence (DNA): TGTGCTAGTGGTTTGGTACACGGGGCGGGGTTCTCCTACAATGAGCAGTTCTTC. Translation: CASGLVHGAGFSYNEQFF.

The chain employs TRBV19 and TRBJ2-3; a weak D match, TRBD1 (5 bases). CDR3 length: 14 amino acids. Germline V gene sequence: CDR1 LNHDA, CDR2 SQIVND (reference sequence). Deletions cut 6 bases from V and 1 base from J, with 11 bases between. The CDR3 DNA reads TGTGCCAGTAGGGGCAGGGCGGGCACAGATACGCAGTATTTT. This gives the protein CASRGRAGTDTQYF.

Here the CDR3 reads CASSQGQGPYNEQFF. The CDR3 DNA reads as TGCGCCAGCAGCCAAGGACAGGGACCCTACAATGAGCAGTTCTTC. The chain has TRBV4-1 and TRBJ2-1; TRBD1 agrees at 7 bases. The CDR3 consists of 15 residues. The junction had 2 bases not matched to a gene; V was cut back by 1 base and J by 2 bases. Germline V gene lookup returns CDR1 MGHRA and CDR2 YSYEKL.

This chain connects TRBV14 to TRBJ1-1; D unclear. Germline CDR1 reads SGHDN; CDR2 reads FVKESK. V was clipped by 0 bases and J by 4 bases, with 15 bases between them. The CDR3 length is 16 residues. The CDR3 protein is CASSQDLRVLGTEAFF. The CDR3 coding sequence is TGTGCCAGCAGCCAAGATCTGAGGGTGTTGGGCACTGAAGCTTTCTTT.

This clone was picked up one time. The chain uses TRBV12-3 or TRBV12-4 and TRBJ2-3; 7 bases fit TRBD1. CDR3 size: 13 residues. J was trimmed by 4 bases and V by 6 bases; bases with no gene match: 4. CDR3 DNA: TGTGCCAGCAGGTCTCAGGGGGCAGATACGCAGTATTTT. It codes for CASRSQGADTQYF.

The CDR3, as DNA: TGTGCCAGCAGCGGTTCTCAGCGTTTCTCTGGAAACACCATATATTTT. The encoded protein is CASSGSQRFSGNTIYF. The V and J genes are TRBV2 and TRBJ1-3; no definite D call. Germline CDR1 is SNHLY and CDR2 is FYNNEI. Trimming removed 6 bases from V and 0 bases from J, with 15 bases in between. CDR3 length: 16 residues.

CDR3 residues: CASSPRQGGDTEAFF. DNA of the CDR3: TGTGCCAGCTCACCACGACAGGGCGGAGACACTGAAGCTTTCTTT. This chain links TRBV18 with TRBJ1-1; 7 bases line up with TRBD1. Germline CDR1 is KGHSH and CDR2 is LQKENI. With V trimmed by 1 base and J by 3 bases, 5 bases remained unmatched. The CDR3 contains 15 residues.

The chain carries TRBV3-1 (or the pseudogene TRBV3-2) and TRBJ2-1; TRBD2 matches 7 bases. Trimming took 0 bases from V and 7 from J; bases not matched to a gene: 9. There are 16 residues in the CDR3. The V gene's germline CDR1 is LGHDT and CDR2 YNNKEL (reference sequence). In nucleotides, the CDR3 is TGTGCCAGCAGCCAAGAGTATATTGTGGGGGGGAATGAGCAGTTCTTC. Translating it yields CASSQEYIVGGNEQFF.

This clone was observed a few times. The CDR3 nucleotides read TGTGCCAGCAGCTTTCGACAGGGTGGAGAAGGCTACACCTTC. Translating it yields CASSFRQGGEGYTF. The rearrangement links TRBV7-9 to TRBJ1-2; 7 bases are a match to TRBD1. CDR1 and CDR2 from the germline V gene are SEHNR and FQNEAQ (reference sequence). V dropped 3 bases and J dropped 8; count of bases not matched to a gene: 9. The length of the CDR3 is 14 residues.

The chain links TRBV7-9 to TRBJ1-1; 10 bases fit TRBD1. V lost 5 bases, J lost 10 bases, and 4 bases stayed unmatched. The CDR3 contains 12 residues. In germline, CDR1 is SEHNR, CDR2 FQNEAQ (reference sequence). The CDR3 nucleotides are TGTGCCAGCAGCACCCGACAGGGGGCAGCTTTCTTT. Translated: CASSTRQGAAFF. Combining the CDR3 with reference TRBV7-9 and TRBJ1-1 gives the whole variable domain DTGVSQNPRHKITKRGQNVTFRCDPISEHNRLYWYRQTLGQGPEFLTYFQNEAQLEKSRLLSDRFSAERPKGSFSTLEIQRTEQGDSAMYLCASSTRQGAAFFGQGTRLTVV.

The chain couples TRBV19 to TRBJ1-6; the D is unclear. This CDR3 spans 14 amino acids. V lost 6 bases, J lost 4 bases, and 10 bases lay in between. Per germline, CDR1 LNHDA and CDR2 SQIVND (reference sequence). CDR3 amino acids: CASRAEEYNSPLHF. The CDR3 DNA reads TGTGCCAGTAGGGCAGAAGAATATAATTCACCCCTCCACTTT. The full variable domain, rest sourced from reference TRBV19 and TRBJ1-6, is DGGITQSPKYLFRKEGQNVTLSCEQNLNHDAMYWYRQDPGQGLRLIYYSQIVNDFQKGDIAEGYSVSREKKESFPLTVTSAQKNPTAFYLCASRAEEYNSPLHFGNGTRLTVT.

The chain combines TRBV29-1 with TRBJ2-5; TRBD2 matches 8 bases. Germline assignment: CDR1 SQVTM and CDR2 ANQGSEA. This CDR3 contains 13 residues. V lost 6 bases and J lost 2; bases outside the gene matches: 5. In DNA form, the CDR3 reads TGCAGCGTCGGTAGCGGGGTACAAGAGACCCAGTACTTC. Protein product: CSVGSGVQETQYF.

The chain combines TRBV7-9 with TRBJ1-3; 10 nucleotides agree with TRBD1. In germline, CDR1 is SEHNR, CDR2 FQNEAQ (reference sequence). The CDR3 runs 17 residues. V lost 6 bases, J lost 1 base, and 9 bases stayed unmatched. This CDR3 reads CASRRDRGPESGNTIYF. CDR3 in DNA: TGTGCCAGCAGACGGGACAGGGGACCGGAGTCTGGAAACACCATATATTTT.